A selection of T cell receptor beta chains follows, all from one sample in a study of early T cells in non-severe SARS-CoV-2 infection. TCRdb re-analysed the 5' RACE reads in MiXCR, keeping a single row per CDR3 protein. The sample includes 45,000 or so distinct CDR3 sequences, 6% to 6.5% seen only once; the top ten take roughly 12%. Sequencing was performed on whole blood. These receptor sequences come from an adult who was a healthcare worker with PCR-confirmed SARS-CoV-2 infection or an uninfected control (not recorded which). Each CDR3 is given with its conserved first and last residue. The size field is filled for only some rows; it gives once, few, many or a size class.

cdr3_aa v_call clone_size
CASSESDRGAYEQYF TRBV10-2 many
CASSLPQTGTSPLHF TRBV28 few
CASSAGTGNTEAFF TRBV28 many
CASSLLRQGGEETQYF TRBV11-2 .
CASSDVAGGSTDTQYF TRBV6-4 many
CASSLERVQFLHF TRBV7-2 many
CASSLEGLQHTGELFF TRBV7-2 .
CASKSRGHSTGELFF TRBV28 .
CSARAWATGANVLTF TRBV20-1 few
CASLPSGGTDTQYF TRBV6-6 many
CASSPPRAGGDTIYF TRBV11-2 few
CASSLGREQFF TRBV12-3/TRBV12-4 many
CSASGSGEQFF TRBV20-1 many
CSSRDRGDGEQFF TRBV29-1 many
CASSLGRGSSPLHF TRBV13 many
CASSLSGRKETQYF TRBV27 few
CASSPRGISYNEQFF TRBV4-1 few
CASSSLAGGYNEQFF TRBV11-2 few